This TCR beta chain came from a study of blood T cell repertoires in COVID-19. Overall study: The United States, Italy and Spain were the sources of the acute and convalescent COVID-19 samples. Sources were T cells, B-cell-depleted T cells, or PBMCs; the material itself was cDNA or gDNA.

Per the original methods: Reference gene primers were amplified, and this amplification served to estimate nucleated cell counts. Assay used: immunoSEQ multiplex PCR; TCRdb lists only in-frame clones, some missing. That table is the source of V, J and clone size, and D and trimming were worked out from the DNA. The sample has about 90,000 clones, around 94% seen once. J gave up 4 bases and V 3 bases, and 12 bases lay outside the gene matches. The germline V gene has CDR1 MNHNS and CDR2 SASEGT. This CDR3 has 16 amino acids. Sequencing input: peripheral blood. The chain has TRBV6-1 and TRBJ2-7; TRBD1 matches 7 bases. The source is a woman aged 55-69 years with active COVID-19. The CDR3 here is CASSESDVRDSYEQYF. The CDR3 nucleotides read TGTGCCAGCAGTGAGAGCGACGTCCGGGACAGTTACGAGCAGTACTTC.